What follows is one T cell receptor (beta chain) and its context. Its specificity is unknown. The CDR3 spans 14 residues. The germline V gene encodes CDR1 SNHLY and CDR2 FYNNEI. V dropped 2 bases and J dropped 7 bases, with 9 bases sitting between them. This record belongs to a study of T cell repertoires in cytomegalovirus infection. Study background: Public TCR beta signature analysis indicated the presence of both CMV infection and matching HLA type. Study-wide results and limits: Totalled public TCR beta family frequency picked out people who carried CMV plus the relevant HLA. CMV-specific TCR beta clonotypes restricted by HLA-C were the ones dominating the ex vivo response.

TCRdb ran MiXCR on the reads and lists one entry per CDR3 protein. The table lists roughly 640,000 distinct CDR3 sequences, 20% to 25% of them singletons. Sequencing used CD8+ T cells from PBMCs. The source is a human donor in good health (CMV status not recorded). Some clones in this sample may be carry-over from other donors' samples. The genes are TRBV2 and TRBJ1-6; D is unresolved. CDR3 DNA: TGTGCCAGCAGTGAATACATCGCAAATTCACCCCTCCACTTT. As protein: CASSEYIANSPLHF.